This is a list of T cell receptor beta chains from one sample in a study of cytomegalovirus exposure and HLA in healthy donors. TCRdb's copy holds only in-frame clones and misses some; the assay was immunoSEQ multiplex PCR. The sample shows 180,000 or so clones, about four fifths of them seen only once. The sequencing input was PBMCs. All receptors come from a man in his forties in good health and CMV-seronegative. The CDR3 runs from the conserved cysteine through the conserved F or W. A D gene is named only where the DNA matches it firmly. Expanded clones get a size class; other rows say once, few or many, or leave the size out.

>TRBV5-6|NA|TRBJ1-3|TRBD1|16
TGTGCCAGCAGCCGGATGGGACAGGGGGGCGGAAACACCATATATTTT
CASSRMGQGGGNTIYF
>TRBV30|NA|TRBJ1-4|TRBD1|18
TGTGCCTGGAGGATTACGGGACAGGGAGGTTTGGCTAATGAAAAACTGTTTTTT
CAWRITGQGGLANEKLFF
>TRBV15|NA|TRBJ2-1|TRBD2|16
TGTGCCACCAGCAGAGAAATAGCGGGTCCCAGGAATGAGCAGTTCTTC
CATSREIAGPRNEQFF
>TRBV2|NA|TRBJ1-2|TRBD1|15
TGTGCCAGCAGTGATTTTGACAGGGGGCGACGTGGCTACACCTTC
CASSDFDRGRRGYTF
>TRBV9|NA|TRBJ2-1|NA|15
TGTGCCAGCAGCGGAACTAGCCCTTATTACAATGAGCAGTTCTTC
CASSGTSPYYNEQFF
>TRBV5-1|NA|TRBJ2-7|TRBD1|14
TGCGCCAGCAGCCTGGGACAGGGGGTATACGAGCAGTACTTC
CASSLGQGVYEQYF
>TRBV6-4|NA|TRBJ2-1|TRBD2|17
TGTGCCAGCAGTGATATTTGGACTAGCGGGAGGGCCAATGAGCAGTTCTTC
CASSDIWTSGRANEQFF
>TRBV2|NA|TRBJ2-3|TRBD2|14
TGTGCCAGCATCTTGTCTAGCGGGAGGGATACGCAGTATTTT
CASILSSGRDTQYF
>TRBV7-2|once|TRBJ2-2|TRBD1|18
TGTGCCAGCAGCGGGAGACGAACAGGGGGCTTGAACACCGGGGAGCTGTTTTTT
CASSGRRTGGLNTGELFF
>TRBV5-4|NA|TRBJ1-1|NA|14
TGTGCCAGCAGCTTTGGACAGCAGAACACTGAAGCTTTCTTT
CASSFGQQNTEAFF
>TRBV28|NA|TRBJ1-2|NA|14
TGTGCCAGCAGTTTAGAGGTAGGAGCGAGTGGCTACACCTTC
CASSLEVGASGYTF
>TRBV7-3|NA|TRBJ2-5|TRBD2|15
TGTGCCAGCAGCTTAGGATGGGGGGGAACGGAGACCCAGTACTTC
CASSLGWGGTETQYF
>TRBV6-5|NA|TRBJ1-2|NA|13
TGTGCCAGCAGTGAACGTTGGGGCCGCACAGGGACCTTC
CASSERWGRTGTF
>TRBV7-9|NA|TRBJ1-4|NA|15
TGTGCCAGCAGCCCCGGACAACTACTAAATGAAAAACTGTTTTTT
CASSPGQLLNEKLFF